The 30 T cell receptor beta chains given below trace back to one sample, sequenced in a study of blood T cell repertoires in COVID-19. Assay: immunoSEQ multiplex PCR; the TCRdb copy retains only in-frame clones and omits some. The data hold about 100,000 clones, with roughly 88% observed a single time. Specimen: peripheral blood. The receptors originated from a human donor with active COVID-19. The donor label of this sample is uncertain.

This rearrangement joins TRBV5-1 to TRBJ2-1; 12 bases map to TRBD1. The trim removed 4 bases at V and 7 bases at J, leaving 6 bases unmatched. This CDR3 has 15 residues. CDR1 is SGHRS and CDR2 is YFSETQ in the germline V gene. The CDR3 bases are TGCGCCAGCAGCGCAGGGACAGGGGGCGAGAATGAGCAGTTCTTC. Translating gives CASSAGTGGENEQFF.

The V gene is TRBV6-1, the J gene TRBJ2-7; 11 nucleotides agree with TRBD2. The CDR3 is made up of 15 amino acids. CDR1 is MNHNS, CDR2 SASEGT, per germline. The V and J ends lost 3 bases and 4 bases, in that order; junction bases with no gene match: 5. The CDR3 nucleotides read TGTGCCAGCAGTGAGCCGGGACTAGCGGCGTACGAGCAGTACTTC. The encoded protein is CASSEPGLAAYEQYF.

The chain couples TRBV5-4 to TRBJ2-7, with a weak D call TRBD2 (6 bases). V gave up 0 bases and J gave up 6 bases, with 19 bases separating them. This CDR3 comprises 16 residues. The germline gives CDR1 SGHNT, CDR2 YYREEE (reference sequence). The CDR3 region has the DNA TGTGCCAGCAGCTTGGATGGGACTCCCTTAGTGGGCGAGCAGTACTTC. Its translation is CASSLDGTPLVGEQYF. The whole variable domain, remainder taken from reference TRBV5-4 and TRBJ2-7, is ETGVTQSPTHLIKTRGQQVTLRCSSQSGHNTVSWYQQALGQGPQFIFQYYREEENGRGNFPPRFSGLQFPNYSSELNVNALELDDSALYLCASSLDGTPLVGEQYFGPGTRLTVT.

The J gene is TRBJ1-3, the V gene TRBV30, with 9 positions matching TRBD1. Germline V CDR1 and CDR2: GTSNPN, SVGIG (reference sequence). V was clipped by 1 base and J by 3 bases; unmatched bases: 4. This CDR3 is built from 15 residues. The CDR3 here is CAWSGDRVLGNTIYF. The CDR3 DNA reads as TGTGCCTGGAGTGGGGACAGGGTGCTTGGAAACACCATATATTTT.

V usage is TRBV19 and J usage is TRBJ2-7; tentatively, D is TRBD1 (5 bases). Looked up from germline, CDR1 is LNHDA and CDR2 is SQIVND (reference sequence). Trimming shortened V by 6 bases and J by 9 bases, and 18 bases separated the two germline ends. The CDR3 is 13 residues long. The CDR3 sequence: CASSLTASHRQYF. CDR3 nucleotides: TGTGCCAGTAGCCTGACAGCGTCCCATCGGCAGTACTTC.

The V and J genes are TRBV4-1 and TRBJ1-1; D is ambiguous. Germline V gene sequence: CDR1 MGHRA, CDR2 YSYEKL. V was cut by 0 bases and J by 4 bases, with 9 bases left in between. The CDR3 has 14 amino acids. The CDR3 nucleotides read TGCGCCAGCAGCCAAGATCTCCAGCGCACTGAAGCTTTCTTT. This translates into CASSQDLQRTEAFF.

The V call is TRBV6-5, the J call TRBJ1-6; no clear D gene. CDR3 size: 14 residues. Trimming stripped 6 bases from V and 10 bases from J, with 16 bases between. Germline V gene data show CDR1 as MNHEY and CDR2 as SVGAGI. The CDR3 here is CASRRSSAVSPLHF. The CDR3 nucleotides are TGTGCCAGCAGAAGGTCCTCGGCGGTATCACCCCTCCACTTT.

This clone has more than one count but fewer than ten. The rearrangement joins TRBV29-1 to TRBJ2-7, with D possibly TRBD1 on 6 matching bases. V was clipped by 7 bases and J by 4 bases, with 14 bases between them. Germline CDR1 and CDR2: SQVTM and ANQGSEA. The CDR3 is 12 amino acids. The CDR3 loop reads CSARNGQYEQYF. For the CDR3, the DNA is TGCAGCGCCAGAAACGGACAGTACGAGCAGTACTTC.

This clone showed up just once. The V and J genes are TRBV19 and TRBJ2-1, with 10 positions matching TRBD2. CDR3 size: 15 residues. Germline CDR1 reads LNHDA; CDR2 reads SQIVND (reference sequence). With V trimmed by 5 bases and J by 5 bases, 6 bases remained unmatched. The CDR3 reads CASSVTSGADNEQFF. In nucleotides, the CDR3 is TGTGCCAGTAGTGTTACTAGCGGGGCCGACAATGAGCAGTTCTTC.

V is TRBV29-1 and J is TRBJ1-2; unclear D gene. Germline loops: CDR1 SQVTM, CDR2 ANQGSEA. The length of the CDR3 is 12 residues. Trimming took off 7 bases at V and 7 bases at J, with 16 bases between the two ends. The CDR3 DNA reads as TGCAGCGGAGAGGATCCACGGAGTGGCTACACCTTC. This sequence encodes CSGEDPRSGYTF.

This chain links TRBV4-3 with TRBJ1-3; D not resolved. V was trimmed by 1 base and J by 0 bases, leaving 16 bases between them. Germline V gene lookup returns CDR1 LGHNA and CDR2 YSLEER. CDR3 size: 18 residues. The CDR3 nucleotides read TGCGCCAGCAGCCAAGTCGGGGTCCCCCTACCCTCTGGAAACACCATATATTTT. Its translation is CASSQVGVPLPSGNTIYF.

By proportion, this clone is medium-sized. CDR3 DNA sequence: TGCAGTGCTAGAGTTCCAGGGGGCCAGTTCTTC. Protein: CSARVPGGQFF. The chain couples TRBV20-1 to TRBJ2-1, with TRBD1 matching over 8 bases. V shed 1 base and J 13 bases; nucleotides not matched to a gene: 3. The CDR3 consists of 11 residues. Germline V CDR1 and CDR2: DFQATT, SNEGSKA (reference sequence).

The rearrangement uses TRBV11-2 and TRBJ2-1; no definite D call. Germline V lookup: CDR1 SGHAT, CDR2 FQNNGV. Trimming took off 3 bases at V and 2 bases at J, with 11 bases between the two ends. The CDR3 is made up of 15 amino acids. The DNA of the CDR3 is TGTGCCAGCAGCTTCGGAGACGGAACCTACAATGAGCAGTTCTTC. It codes for CASSFGDGTYNEQFF. Combining the CDR3 with reference TRBV11-2 and TRBJ2-1 gives the whole variable domain EAGVAQSPRYKIIEKRQSVAFWCNPISGHATLYWYQQILGQGPKLLIQFQNNGVVDDSQLPKDRFSAERLKGVDSTLKIQPAKLEDSAVYLCASSFGDGTYNEQFFGPGTRLTVL.

The genes are TRBV7-9 and TRBJ1-2, with 10 bases matching TRBD1. The length of the CDR3 is 15 residues. Trimming removed 5 bases from V and 5 bases from J; junction bases left unmatched: 8. The germline V gene encodes CDR1 SEHNR and CDR2 FQNEAQ (reference sequence). The CDR3 spells CASSHYRTGGYGYTF. The CDR3 region has the DNA TGTGCCAGCAGCCACTACCGGACAGGGGGATATGGCTACACCTTC. Filled out from reference TRBV7-9 and TRBJ1-2, the complete variable domain reads DTGVSQNPRHKITKRGQNVTFRCDPISEHNRLYWYRQTLGQGPEFLTYFQNEAQLEKSRLLSDRFSAERPKGSFSTLEIQRTEQGDSAMYLCASSHYRTGGYGYTFGSGTRLTVV.

This sequence joins TRBV3-1 (or the pseudogene TRBV3-2) and TRBJ2-6; TRBD1 might be the D (5 bases). Trimming removed 0 bases at V and 1 base at J, with 10 bases between. Per the germline V gene, CDR1 is LGHDT and CDR2 is YNNKEL (reference sequence). The CDR3 is 17 amino acids. The CDR3 DNA is TGTGCCAGCAGCCAAGAGTTTGCAGGGTCTGGGGCCAACGTCCTGACTTTC. Residues: CASSQEFAGSGANVLTF.

This clone was seen only a few times. CDR3 protein: CASSPTGGPNQPQHF. DNA of the CDR3: TGTGCCAGTAGTCCCACAGGGGGACCCAATCAGCCCCAGCATTTT. The chain uses TRBV19 and TRBJ1-5; 8 positions match TRBD1. Germline V gene data show CDR1 as LNHDA and CDR2 as SQIVND (reference sequence). The CDR3 is 15 residues long. Germline trimming cut 5 bases from V and 3 bases from J; bases unmatched to any gene: 6.

The chain joins TRBV28 to TRBJ1-1; D is unresolved. Germline assignment: CDR1 MDHEN and CDR2 SYDVKM. The CDR3 contains 11 residues. The germline V and J ends were trimmed by 6 bases and 3 bases, with 5 bases remaining between them. The CDR3 nucleotides read TGTGCCAGCAGGGACTACACTGAAGCTTTCTTT. Residues: CASRDYTEAFF.

This clone has just one count. The chain uses TRBV7-9 and TRBJ2-3, with 7 bases identical to TRBD2. J was trimmed by 6 bases and V by 5 bases; bases with no gene match: 11. Germline loops: CDR1 SEHNR, CDR2 FQNEAQ (reference sequence). This CDR3 comprises 15 residues. The CDR3: CASSRSGAMGDTQYF. The CDR3 DNA sequence: TGTGCCAGCAGCAGAAGCGGGGCGATGGGGGATACGCAGTATTTT.

A single count supports this clone. This same CDR3 is encoded by further DNA sequences in the sample. The rearrangement links TRBV7-2 to TRBJ2-5, with D unresolved. This CDR3 spans 11 amino acids. Trimming left V 5 bases short and J 5 bases short, with 6 bases between. The germline gives CDR1 SGHTA, CDR2 FQGNSA. In DNA form, the CDR3 reads TGTGCCAGCAGCCGTGGCGAGACCCAGTACTTC. Amino acids: CASSRGETQYF. Full variable domain (outside the CDR3, taken from reference TRBV7-2 and TRBJ2-5): GAGVSQSPSNKVTEKGKDVELRCDPISGHTALYWYRQSLGQGLEFLIYFQGNSAPDKSGLPSDRFSAERTGGSVSTLTIQRTQQEDSAVYLCASSRGETQYFGPGTRLLVL.

The rearrangement links TRBV5-1 to TRBJ2-1; tentative D call: TRBD1 (7 bases). The V gene's germline CDR1 is SGHRS and CDR2 YFSETQ. With 4 bases removed from V and 0 bases from J, the gap between germline ends came to 26 bases. CDR3 size: 20 residues. The DNA for the CDR3 is TGCGCCAGCAGCCCCAAAGGACAGGCCTCGGGGGCGAGCTCCTACAATGAGCAGTTCTTC. This translates into CASSPKGQASGASSYNEQFF.

The rearrangement joins TRBV4-3 to TRBJ1-5; D is undetermined. The CDR3 totals 16 residues. CDR1 is LGHNA, CDR2 YSLEER, per germline. The V end lost 1 base, the J end lost 4 bases, and 14 bases lay between the germline ends. The CDR3 loop is CASSQAHRPGNQPQHF. CDR3 DNA: TGCGCCAGCAGCCAAGCCCATAGACCCGGGAATCAGCCCCAGCATTTT.

This rearrangement joins TRBV28 to TRBJ1-4, with 7 bases fitting TRBD1. The CDR3 length is 14 residues. V lost 3 bases, J lost 6 bases, and 4 bases stayed unmatched. From germline, CDR1 is MDHEN and CDR2 SYDVKM. Here the CDR3 reads CASSLRGRHEKLFF. The CDR3 DNA reads TGTGCCAGCAGTTTGAGGGGGCGCCATGAAAAACTGTTTTTT.

The chain joins TRBV4-1 to TRBJ1-1; D gene uncertain. The CDR3 loop spans 12 amino acids. V was trimmed by 2 bases and J by 10 bases, leaving 11 bases between them. CDR1 and CDR2 from the germline V gene are MGHRA and YSYEKL. CDR3 DNA sequence: TGCGCCAGCAGCCAACCCCGGGCGGGAGCTTTCTTT. Encoded protein: CASSQPRAGAFF.

V gene TRBV11-2 combines with J gene TRBJ1-5, with 7 positions matching TRBD1. The CDR3 consists of 15 residues. In germline, CDR1 is SGHAT, CDR2 FQNNGV. V lost 5 bases and J lost 3; bases outside the gene matches: 7. The CDR3 DNA sequence: TGTGCCAGCAGCGAGCAGGGGGGACTCAATCAGCCCCAGCATTTT. Protein product: CASSEQGGLNQPQHF.

This clone was seen repeatedly, ten times or more. The rearrangement joins TRBV3-1 (or the pseudogene TRBV3-2) to TRBJ2-2; a weak D match, TRBD1 (5 bases). V lost 5 bases and J 1 base, leaving 5 bases between the germline ends. This CDR3 region has 13 residues. Per the germline V gene, CDR1 is LGHDT and CDR2 is YNNKEL (reference sequence). The CDR3 DNA sequence: TGTGCCAGCAGCGACAGGAACACCGGGGAGCTGTTTTTT. Protein: CASSDRNTGELFF.

The table lists this clone with a count of one. This chain uses TRBV12-3 or TRBV12-4 with TRBJ1-5; the D is unclear. This CDR3 region has 13 residues. V gave up 6 bases and J gave up 9 bases, with 15 bases separating them. The CDR3 loop reads CASSPHFSTPQHF. The CDR3 region has the DNA TGTGCCAGCAGCCCTCATTTCAGTACGCCCCAGCATTTT.

The chain recombines TRBV5-1 with TRBJ2-7; 15 bases are shared with TRBD2. The CDR3 spans 17 residues. J was trimmed by 1 base and V by 4 bases; bases with no gene match: 6. Germline CDR1 SGHRS, CDR2 YFSETQ. The CDR3 DNA reads as TGCGCCAGCAGCCTCCTGGGACTAGCGGGGGGATCCTACGAGCAGTACTTC. Translating gives CASSLLGLAGGSYEQYF.

The V and J genes are TRBV5-4 and TRBJ2-3, with 7 bases fitting TRBD2. CDR1 is SGHNT and CDR2 is YYREEE in the germline V gene (reference sequence). The length of the CDR3 is 15 residues. Unmatched junction bases numbered 6, after V lost 1 base and J lost 4 bases. DNA for the CDR3: TGTGCCAGCAGCTTGCCCGGCCGGGAGGCAGATACGCAGTATTTT. It codes for CASSLPGREADTQYF.

The V call is TRBV7-9, the J call TRBJ1-2; the D gene is possibly TRBD1 (5 bases). Deletions cut 2 bases from V and 1 base from J, with 14 bases between. CDR1 is SEHNR and CDR2 is FQNEAQ in the germline V gene (reference sequence). This CDR3 has 16 residues. CDR3 residues: CASSLQGGGVNYGYTF. CDR3 DNA: TGTGCCAGCAGCTTACAGGGAGGAGGGGTTAACTATGGCTACACCTTC.

CDR3 residues: CASSQWRVGSGGASFSETQYF. CDR3 bases: TGCGCCAGCAGCCAATGGCGAGTGGGAAGCGGGGGGGCTTCTTTTTCAGAGACCCAGTACTTC. The rearrangement uses TRBV4-3 and TRBJ2-5; 10 bases map to TRBD2. The V segment lost 2 bases and the J segment 4 bases; nucleotides outside the gene matches: 22. CDR1 LGHNA and CDR2 YSLEER come from the germline V gene. The CDR3 loop spans 21 amino acids.